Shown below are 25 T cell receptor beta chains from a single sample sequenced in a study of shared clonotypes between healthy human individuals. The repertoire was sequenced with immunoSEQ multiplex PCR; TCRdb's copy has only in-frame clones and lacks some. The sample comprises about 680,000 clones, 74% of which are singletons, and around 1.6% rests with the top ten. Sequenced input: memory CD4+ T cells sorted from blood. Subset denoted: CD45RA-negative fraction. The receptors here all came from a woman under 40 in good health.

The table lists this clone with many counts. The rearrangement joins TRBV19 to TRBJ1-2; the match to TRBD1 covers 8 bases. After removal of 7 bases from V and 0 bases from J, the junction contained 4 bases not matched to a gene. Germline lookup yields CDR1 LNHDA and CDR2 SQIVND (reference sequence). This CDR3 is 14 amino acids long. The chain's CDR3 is CASTRQGTNYGYTF. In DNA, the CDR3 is TGTGCCAGTACCCGACAGGGGACTAACTATGGCTACACCTTC. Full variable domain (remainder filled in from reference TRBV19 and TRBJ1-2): DGGITQSPKYLFRKEGQNVTLSCEQNLNHDAMYWYRQDPGQGLRLIYYSQIVNDFQKGDIAEGYSVSREKKESFPLTVTSAQKNPTAFYLCASTRQGTNYGYTFGSGTRLTVV.

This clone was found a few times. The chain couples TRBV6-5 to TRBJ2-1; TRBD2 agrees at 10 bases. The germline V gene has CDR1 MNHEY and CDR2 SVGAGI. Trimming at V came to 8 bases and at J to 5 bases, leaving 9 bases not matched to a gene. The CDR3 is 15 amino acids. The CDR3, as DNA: TGTGCCAGCCCCCCCGGGACTAGCGTAGACAATGAGCAGTTCTTC. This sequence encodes CASPPGTSVDNEQFF.

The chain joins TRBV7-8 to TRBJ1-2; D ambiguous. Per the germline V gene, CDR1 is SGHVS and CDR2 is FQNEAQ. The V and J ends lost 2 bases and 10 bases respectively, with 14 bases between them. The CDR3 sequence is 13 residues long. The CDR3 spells CASSLRIMEDYTF. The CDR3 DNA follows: TGTGCCAGCAGCTTACGGATTATGGAGGACTACACCTTC.

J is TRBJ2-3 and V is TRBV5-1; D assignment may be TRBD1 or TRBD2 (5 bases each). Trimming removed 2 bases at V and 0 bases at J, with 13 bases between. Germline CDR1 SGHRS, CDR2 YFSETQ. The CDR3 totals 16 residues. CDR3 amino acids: CASSFQGSASTDTQYF. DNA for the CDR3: TGCGCCAGCAGCTTCCAGGGTAGCGCTAGCACAGATACGCAGTATTTT.

The CDR3 protein is CASTPGLAGGSLGEQYF. The CDR3, as DNA: TGTGCCAGCACCCCGGGACTAGCGGGAGGCTCACTCGGCGAGCAGTACTTC. V gene TRBV28 combines with J gene TRBJ2-7; 15 positions match TRBD2. V lost 7 bases, J lost 6 bases, and 13 bases stayed unmatched. This CDR3 is 17 amino acids long. The V gene's germline CDR1 is MDHEN and CDR2 SYDVKM. The full variable domain, rest sourced from reference TRBV28 and TRBJ2-7, is DVKVTQSSRYLVKRTGEKVFLECVQDMDHENMFWYRQDPGLGLRLIYFSYDVKMKEKGDIPEGYSVSREKKERFSLILESASTNQTSMYLCASTPGLAGGSLGEQYFGPGTRLTVT.

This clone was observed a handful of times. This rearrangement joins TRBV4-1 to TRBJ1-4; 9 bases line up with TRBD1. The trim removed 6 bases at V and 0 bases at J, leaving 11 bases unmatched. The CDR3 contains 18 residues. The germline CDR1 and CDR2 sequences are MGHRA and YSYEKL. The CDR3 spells CASSRRPGQGATNEKLFF. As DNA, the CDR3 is TGCGCCAGCAGTCGGAGGCCGGGACAGGGTGCAACTAATGAAAAACTGTTTTTT.

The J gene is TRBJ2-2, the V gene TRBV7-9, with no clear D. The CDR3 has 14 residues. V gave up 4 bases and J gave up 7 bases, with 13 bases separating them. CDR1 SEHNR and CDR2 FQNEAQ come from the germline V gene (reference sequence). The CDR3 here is CASSSGGVGGELFF. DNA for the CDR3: TGTGCCAGCAGCTCTGGTGGGGTTGGCGGGGAGCTGTTTTTT.

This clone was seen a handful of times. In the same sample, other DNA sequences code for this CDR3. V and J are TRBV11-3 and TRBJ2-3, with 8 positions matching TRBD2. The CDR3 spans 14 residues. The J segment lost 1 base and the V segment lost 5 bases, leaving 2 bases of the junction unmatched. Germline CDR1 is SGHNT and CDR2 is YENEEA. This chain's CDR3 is CASSPGLGTDTQYF. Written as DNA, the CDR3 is TGTGCCAGCAGCCCGGGACTAGGCACAGATACGCAGTATTTT.

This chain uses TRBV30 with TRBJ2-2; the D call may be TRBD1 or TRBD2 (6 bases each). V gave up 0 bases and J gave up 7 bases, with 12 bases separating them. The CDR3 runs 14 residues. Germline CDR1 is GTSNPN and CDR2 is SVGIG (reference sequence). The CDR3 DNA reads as TGTGCCTGGAGTGTACTACAGGGAGGCGGGGAGCTGTTTTTT. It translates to CAWSVLQGGGELFF.

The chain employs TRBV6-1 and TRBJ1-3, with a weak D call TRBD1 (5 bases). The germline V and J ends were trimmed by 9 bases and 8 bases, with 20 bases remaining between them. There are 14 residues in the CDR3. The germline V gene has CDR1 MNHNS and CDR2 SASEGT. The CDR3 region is CASLGTPQPDTIYF. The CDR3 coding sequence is TGTGCCAGTTTAGGGACTCCCCAGCCGGACACCATATATTTT.

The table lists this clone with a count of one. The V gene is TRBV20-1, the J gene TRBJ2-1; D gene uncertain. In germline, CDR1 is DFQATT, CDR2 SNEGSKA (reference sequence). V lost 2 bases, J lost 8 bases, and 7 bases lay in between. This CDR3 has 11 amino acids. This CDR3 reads CSARKAYEQFF. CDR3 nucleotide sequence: TGCAGTGCTAGAAAAGCTTATGAGCAGTTCTTC.

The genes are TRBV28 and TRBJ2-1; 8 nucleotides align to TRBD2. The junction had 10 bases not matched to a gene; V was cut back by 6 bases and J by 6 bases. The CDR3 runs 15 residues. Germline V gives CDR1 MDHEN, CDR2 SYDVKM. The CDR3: CASSRAGVGFNEQFF. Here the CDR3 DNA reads TGTGCCAGCAGCCGAGCGGGAGTGGGGTTCAATGAGCAGTTCTTC.

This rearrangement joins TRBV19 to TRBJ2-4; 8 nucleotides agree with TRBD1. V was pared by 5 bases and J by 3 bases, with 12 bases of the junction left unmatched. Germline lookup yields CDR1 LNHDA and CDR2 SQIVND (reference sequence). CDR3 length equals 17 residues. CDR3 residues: CASSPGRGREGKNIQYF. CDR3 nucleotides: TGTGCCAGTAGTCCGGGCAGGGGGCGTGAGGGCAAAAACATTCAGTACTTC.

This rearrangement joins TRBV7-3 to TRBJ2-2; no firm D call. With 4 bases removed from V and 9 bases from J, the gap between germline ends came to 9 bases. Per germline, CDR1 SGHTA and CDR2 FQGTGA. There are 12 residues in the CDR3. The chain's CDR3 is CASSYPGRELFF. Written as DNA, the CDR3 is TGTGCCAGCAGCTACCCAGGTCGGGAGCTGTTTTTT.

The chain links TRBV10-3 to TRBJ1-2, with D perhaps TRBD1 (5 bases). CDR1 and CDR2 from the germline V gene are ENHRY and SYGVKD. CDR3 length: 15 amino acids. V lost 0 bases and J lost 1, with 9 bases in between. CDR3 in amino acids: CAISESGGGNYGYTF. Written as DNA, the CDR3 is TGTGCCATCAGTGAGTCTGGGGGAGGTAACTATGGCTACACCTTC.

Written as DNA, the CDR3 is TGTGCCAGCAGTTCCCTTGGAAGCTCCTACGAGCAGTACTTC. It translates to CASSSLGSSYEQYF. The V and J genes are TRBV27 and TRBJ2-7; D remains ambiguous. V lost 4 bases to trimming and J lost 0 bases, with 10 bases between them. Germline V gene sequence: CDR1 MNHEY, CDR2 SMNVEV (reference sequence). This CDR3 comprises 14 residues.

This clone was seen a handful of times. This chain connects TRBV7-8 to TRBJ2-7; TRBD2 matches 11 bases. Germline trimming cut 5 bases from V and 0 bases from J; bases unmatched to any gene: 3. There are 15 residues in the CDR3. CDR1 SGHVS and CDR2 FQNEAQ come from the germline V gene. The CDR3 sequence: CASSLTSGISYEQYF. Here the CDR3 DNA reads TGTGCCAGCAGCCTGACTAGCGGGATCTCCTACGAGCAGTACTTC.

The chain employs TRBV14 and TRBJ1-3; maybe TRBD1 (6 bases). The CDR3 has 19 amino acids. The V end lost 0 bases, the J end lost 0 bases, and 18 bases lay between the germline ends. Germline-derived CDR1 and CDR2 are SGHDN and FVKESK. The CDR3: CASSQDHWGGESSGNTIYF. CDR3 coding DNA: TGTGCCAGCAGCCAAGATCATTGGGGGGGCGAAAGCTCTGGAAACACCATATATTTT.

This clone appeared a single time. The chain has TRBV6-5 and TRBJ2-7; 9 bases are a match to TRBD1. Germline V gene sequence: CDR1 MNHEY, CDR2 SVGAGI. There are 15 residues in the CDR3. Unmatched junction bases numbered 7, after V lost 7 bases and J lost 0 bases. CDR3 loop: CASTKPTGGSYEQYF. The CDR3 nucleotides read TGTGCCAGCACCAAACCGACAGGGGGCTCCTACGAGCAGTACTTC.

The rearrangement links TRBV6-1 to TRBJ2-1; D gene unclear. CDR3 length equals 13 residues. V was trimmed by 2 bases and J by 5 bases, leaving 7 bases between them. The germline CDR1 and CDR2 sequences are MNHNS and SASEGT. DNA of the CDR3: TGTGCCAGCAGTGAAAGCGTGCACAATGAGCAGTTCTTC. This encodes CASSESVHNEQFF.

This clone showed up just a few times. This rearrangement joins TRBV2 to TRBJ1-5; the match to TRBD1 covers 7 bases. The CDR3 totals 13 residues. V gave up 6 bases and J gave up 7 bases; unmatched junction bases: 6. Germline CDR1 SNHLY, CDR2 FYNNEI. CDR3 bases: TGTGCCAGCAGGCCCCAGGGGGAACAGCCCCAGCATTTT. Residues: CASRPQGEQPQHF. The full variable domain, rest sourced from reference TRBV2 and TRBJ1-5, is EPEVTQTPSHQVTQMGQEVILRCVPISNHLYFYWYRQILGQKVEFLVSFYNNEISEKSEIFDDQFSVERPDGSNFTLKIRSTKLEDSAMYFCASRPQGEQPQHFGDGTRLSIL.

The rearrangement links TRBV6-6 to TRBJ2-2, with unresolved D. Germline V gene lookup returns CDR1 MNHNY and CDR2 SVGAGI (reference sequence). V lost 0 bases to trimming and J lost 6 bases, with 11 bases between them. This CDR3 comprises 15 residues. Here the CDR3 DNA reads TGTGCCAGCAGTTACTCGTCTGGGTTTGCCGGGGAGCTGTTTTTT. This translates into CASSYSSGFAGELFF.

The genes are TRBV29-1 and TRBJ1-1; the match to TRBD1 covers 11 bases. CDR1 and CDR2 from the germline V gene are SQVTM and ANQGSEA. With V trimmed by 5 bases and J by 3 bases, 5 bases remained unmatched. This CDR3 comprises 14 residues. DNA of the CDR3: TGCAGCGTTCGGACAGGGGGCTCAGACACTGAAGCTTTCTTT. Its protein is CSVRTGGSDTEAFF.

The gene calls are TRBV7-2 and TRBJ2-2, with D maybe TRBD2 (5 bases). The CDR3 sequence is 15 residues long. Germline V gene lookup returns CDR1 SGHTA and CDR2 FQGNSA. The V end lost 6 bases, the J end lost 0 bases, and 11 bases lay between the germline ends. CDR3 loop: CASRPDSTNTGELFF. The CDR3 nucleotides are TGTGCCAGCAGACCGGACTCAACGAACACCGGGGAGCTGTTTTTT.

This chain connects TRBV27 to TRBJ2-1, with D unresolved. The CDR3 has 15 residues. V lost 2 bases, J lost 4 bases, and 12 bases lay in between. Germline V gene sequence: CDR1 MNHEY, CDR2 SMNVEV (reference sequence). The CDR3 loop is CASSLIADRYNEQFF. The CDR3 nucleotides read TGTGCCAGCAGTTTAATCGCCGATAGATACAATGAGCAGTTCTTC.